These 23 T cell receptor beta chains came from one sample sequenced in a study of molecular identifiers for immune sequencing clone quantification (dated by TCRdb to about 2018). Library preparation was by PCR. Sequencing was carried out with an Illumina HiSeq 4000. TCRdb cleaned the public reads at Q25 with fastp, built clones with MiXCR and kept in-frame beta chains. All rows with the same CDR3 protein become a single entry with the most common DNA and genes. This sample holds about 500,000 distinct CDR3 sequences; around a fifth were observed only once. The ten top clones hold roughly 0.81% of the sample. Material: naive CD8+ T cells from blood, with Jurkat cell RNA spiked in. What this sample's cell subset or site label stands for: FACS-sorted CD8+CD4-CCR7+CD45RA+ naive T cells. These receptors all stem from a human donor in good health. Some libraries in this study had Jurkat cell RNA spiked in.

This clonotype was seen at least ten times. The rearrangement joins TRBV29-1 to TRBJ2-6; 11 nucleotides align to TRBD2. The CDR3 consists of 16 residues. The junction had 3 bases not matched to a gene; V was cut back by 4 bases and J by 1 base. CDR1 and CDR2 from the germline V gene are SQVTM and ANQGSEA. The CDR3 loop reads CSVVGLADSGANVLTF. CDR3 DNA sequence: TGCAGCGTTGTGGGACTAGCGGATTCTGGGGCCAACGTCCTGACTTTC.

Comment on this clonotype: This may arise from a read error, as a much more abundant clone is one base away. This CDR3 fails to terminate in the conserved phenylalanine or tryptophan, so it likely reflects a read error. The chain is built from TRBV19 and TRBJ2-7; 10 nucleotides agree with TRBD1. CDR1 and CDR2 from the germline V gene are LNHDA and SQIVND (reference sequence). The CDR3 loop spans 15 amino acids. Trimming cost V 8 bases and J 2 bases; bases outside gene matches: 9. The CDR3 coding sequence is TGTGCCAGTGCAATCGGGACAGGGGCAACCTACGAGCAGTACATC. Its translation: CASAIGTGATYEQYI.

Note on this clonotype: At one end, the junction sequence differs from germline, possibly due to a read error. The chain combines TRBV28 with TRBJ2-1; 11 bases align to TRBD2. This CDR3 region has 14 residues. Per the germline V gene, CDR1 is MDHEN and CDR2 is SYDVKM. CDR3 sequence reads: CATLTSGGHNKQFF. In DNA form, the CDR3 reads TGTGCCACCCTTACTAGCGGGGGACACAATAAGCAGTTCTTC. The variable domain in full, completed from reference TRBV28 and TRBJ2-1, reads DVKVTQSSRYLVKRTGEKVFLECVQDMDHENMFWYRQDPGLGLRLIYFSYDVKMKEKGDIPEGYSVSREKKERFSLILESASTNQTSMYLCATLTSGGHNKQFFGPGTRLTVL.

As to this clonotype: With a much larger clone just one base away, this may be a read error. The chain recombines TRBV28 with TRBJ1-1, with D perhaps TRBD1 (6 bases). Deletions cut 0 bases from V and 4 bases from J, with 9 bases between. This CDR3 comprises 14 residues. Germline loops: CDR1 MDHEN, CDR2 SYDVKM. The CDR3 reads CASSLWGASTEAFF. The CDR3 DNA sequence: TGTGCCAGCAGTTTATGGGGGGCGAGCACTGAAGCTTTCTTT.

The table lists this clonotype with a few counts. The CDR3 protein is CASTLSGSGKTQYF. CDR3 DNA sequence: TGTGCCAGCACCTTAAGCGGGAGTGGAAAGACCCAGTACTTC. This rearrangement joins TRBV3-1 to TRBJ2-5, with 8 bases identical to TRBD2. V was pared by 7 bases and J by 6 bases, with 10 bases of the junction left unmatched. CDR1 and CDR2 (germline): LGHDT, YNNKEL (reference sequence). This CDR3 is 14 amino acids long.

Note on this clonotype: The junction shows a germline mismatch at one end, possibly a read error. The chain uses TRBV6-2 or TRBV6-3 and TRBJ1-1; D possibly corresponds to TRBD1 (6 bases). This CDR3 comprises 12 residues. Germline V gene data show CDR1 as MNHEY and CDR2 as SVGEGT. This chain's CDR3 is CASSRTEIEASF. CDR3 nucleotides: TGTGCCAGCAGTAGGACAGAAATTGAAGCTTCCTTT.

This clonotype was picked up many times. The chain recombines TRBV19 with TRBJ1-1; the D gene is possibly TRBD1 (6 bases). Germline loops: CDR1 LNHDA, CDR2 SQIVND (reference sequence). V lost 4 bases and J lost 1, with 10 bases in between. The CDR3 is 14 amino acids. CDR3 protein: CASSKDRQNTEAFF. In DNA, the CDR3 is TGTGCCAGTAGTAAGGACAGACAGAACACTGAAGCTTTCTTT.

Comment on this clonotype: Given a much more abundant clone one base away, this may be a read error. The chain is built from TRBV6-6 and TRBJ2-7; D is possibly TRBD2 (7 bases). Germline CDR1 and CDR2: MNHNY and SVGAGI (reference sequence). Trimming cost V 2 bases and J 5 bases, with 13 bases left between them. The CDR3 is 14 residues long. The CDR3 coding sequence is TGTGCCAGCAGTTACGGCGGGGGCATCGACGAGCAGTACTTC. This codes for CASSYGGGIDEQYF.

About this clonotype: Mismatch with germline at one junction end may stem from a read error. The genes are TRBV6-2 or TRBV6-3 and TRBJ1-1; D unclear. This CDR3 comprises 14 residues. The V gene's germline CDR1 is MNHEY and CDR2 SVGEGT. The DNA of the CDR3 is TGTGCCAACAGTTTGATGGTTAGCTACACTGAAGCTTTCTTT. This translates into CANSLMVSYTEAFF.

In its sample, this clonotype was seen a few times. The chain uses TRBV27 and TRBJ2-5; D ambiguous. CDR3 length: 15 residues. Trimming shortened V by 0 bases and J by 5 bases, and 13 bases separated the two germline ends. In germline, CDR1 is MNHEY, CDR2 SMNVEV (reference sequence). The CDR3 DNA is TGTGCCAGCAGTTTATCGAGTCGAACGCCGGAGACCCAGTACTTC. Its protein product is CASSLSSRTPETQYF.

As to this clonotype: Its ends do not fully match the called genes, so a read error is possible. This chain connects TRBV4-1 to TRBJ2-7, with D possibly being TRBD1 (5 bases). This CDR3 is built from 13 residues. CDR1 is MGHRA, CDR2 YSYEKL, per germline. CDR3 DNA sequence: TGCGCCAGCTGCCAATTCGACAGCTACGAGCAGTACTTC. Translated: CASCQFDSYEQYF.

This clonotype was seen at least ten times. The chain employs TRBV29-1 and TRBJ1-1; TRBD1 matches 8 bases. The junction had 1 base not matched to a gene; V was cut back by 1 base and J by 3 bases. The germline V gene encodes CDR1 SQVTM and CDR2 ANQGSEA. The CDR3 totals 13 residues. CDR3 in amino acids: CSVEVTGDTEAFF. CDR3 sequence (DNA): TGCAGCGTTGAAGTGACAGGGGACACTGAAGCTTTCTTT.

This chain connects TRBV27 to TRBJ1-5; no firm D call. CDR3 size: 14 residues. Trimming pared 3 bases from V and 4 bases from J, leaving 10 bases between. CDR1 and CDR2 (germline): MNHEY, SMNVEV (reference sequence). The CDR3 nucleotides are TGTGCCAGCAGTTTTTCTGGAGGGAATCAGCCCCAGCATTTT. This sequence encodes CASSFSGGNQPQHF.

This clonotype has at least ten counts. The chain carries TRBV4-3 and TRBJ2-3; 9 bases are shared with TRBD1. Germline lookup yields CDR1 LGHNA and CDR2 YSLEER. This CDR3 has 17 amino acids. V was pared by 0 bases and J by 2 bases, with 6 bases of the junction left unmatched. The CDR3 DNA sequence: TGCGCCAGCAGCCAAGAGCCGGGACAGGGTTTCACAGATACGCAGTATTTT. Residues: CASSQEPGQGFTDTQYF.

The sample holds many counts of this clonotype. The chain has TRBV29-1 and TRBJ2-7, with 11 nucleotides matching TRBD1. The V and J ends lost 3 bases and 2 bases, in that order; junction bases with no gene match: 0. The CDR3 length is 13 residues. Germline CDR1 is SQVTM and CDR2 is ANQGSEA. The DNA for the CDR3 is TGCAGCGTTGAGGGACAGGGGGCCTACGAGCAGTACTTC. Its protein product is CSVEGQGAYEQYF.

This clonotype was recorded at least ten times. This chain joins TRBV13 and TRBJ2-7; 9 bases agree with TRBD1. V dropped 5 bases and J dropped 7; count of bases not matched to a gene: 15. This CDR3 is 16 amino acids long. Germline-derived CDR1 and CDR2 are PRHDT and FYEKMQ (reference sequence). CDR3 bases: TGTGCCAGCAGCCCACAGGGGGCCAGGTTGGGGGTTGAGCAGTACTTC. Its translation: CASSPQGARLGVEQYF.

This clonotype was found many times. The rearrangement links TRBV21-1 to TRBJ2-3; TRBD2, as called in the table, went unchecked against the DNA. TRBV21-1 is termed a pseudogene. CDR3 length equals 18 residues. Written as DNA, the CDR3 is TGTGCCAGCAGCAAAGAGCAAAAAGAGGGAGAACCCACAGATACGCAGTATTTT. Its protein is CASSKEQKEGEPTDTQYF.

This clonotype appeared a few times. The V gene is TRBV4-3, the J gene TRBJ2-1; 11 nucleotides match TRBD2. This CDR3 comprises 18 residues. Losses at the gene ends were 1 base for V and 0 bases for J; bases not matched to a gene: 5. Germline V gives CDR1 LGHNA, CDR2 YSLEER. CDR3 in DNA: TGCGCCAGCAGCCAAGTTAGCGGGGGGGCCGTCTCCTACAATGAGCAGTTCTTC. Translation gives CASSQVSGGAVSYNEQFF.

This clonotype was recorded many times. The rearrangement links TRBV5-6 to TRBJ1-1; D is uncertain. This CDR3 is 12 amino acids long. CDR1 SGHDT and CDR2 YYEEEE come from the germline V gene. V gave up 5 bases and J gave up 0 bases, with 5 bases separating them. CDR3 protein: CASRTMNTEAFF. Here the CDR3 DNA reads TGTGCCAGCAGAACGATGAACACTGAAGCTTTCTTT.

The CDR3: CASSYRGAINPADTQYF. The CDR3 DNA reads TGTGCCAGCAGTTACCGGGGGGCCATAAACCCCGCAGATACGCAGTATTTT. The chain uses TRBV6-2 or TRBV6-3 and TRBJ2-3, with D possibly being TRBD2 (7 bases). Per the germline V gene, CDR1 is MNHEY and CDR2 is SVGEGT. Between the trimmed V and J ends, which lost 2 bases and 4 bases, there was a span of 19 bases. The CDR3 runs to 17 residues.

CDR3 sequence: CASTLDRHEAFF. The CDR3 bases are TGTGCCAGCACCCTGGACAGACATGAAGCTTTCTTT. J is TRBJ1-1 and V is TRBV12-3 or TRBV12-4; D might be TRBD1 (6 bases). Deletions cut 7 bases from V and 7 bases from J, with 13 bases between. This CDR3 is 12 amino acids long.

In DNA, the CDR3 is TGCGCCAGCAGCCAAGACCCCCTCCTCTCTGGAAACACCATATATTTT. Translated, it gives CASSQDPLLSGNTIYF. The gene calls are TRBV4-3 and TRBJ1-3; D gene unclear. Germline V gives CDR1 LGHNA, CDR2 YSLEER. This CDR3 comprises 16 residues. Trimming removed 0 bases at V and 0 bases at J, with 9 bases between.

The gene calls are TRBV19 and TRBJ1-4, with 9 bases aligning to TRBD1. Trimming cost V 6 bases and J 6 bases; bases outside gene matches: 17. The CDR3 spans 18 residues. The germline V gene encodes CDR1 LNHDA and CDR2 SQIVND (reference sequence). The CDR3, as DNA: TGTGCCAGTAGCCTACAGGGGGCTGCTTTGAGTGTTTATGAAAAACTGTTTTTT. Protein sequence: CASSLQGAALSVYEKLFF.